This T cell receptor beta chain derives from a study of blood T cell repertoires in COVID-19. Study context: Acute-phase and convalescent COVID-19 samples originated in the United States, Italy and Spain.

The V gene's germline CDR1 is SGHTA and CDR2 FQGTGA. CDR3 length: 14 residues. J gave up 6 bases and V 3 bases, and 8 bases lay outside the gene matches. Here immunoSEQ multiplex PCR was the method, and the copy in TCRdb shows in-frame clones only, minus some. Of about 11,000 clones in the sample, roughly 90% were seen once. This clone appeared a few times. The TCR was taken from a human donor in a cohort sampled during active COVID-19. The specimen was peripheral blood. V gene TRBV7-3 combines with J gene TRBJ2-7; 7 bases are a match to TRBD1. CDR3 protein: CASSLGRGSGEQYF. CDR3 bases: TGTGCCAGCAGCTTGGGCAGGGGGTCGGGCGAGCAGTACTTC.